Below, one T cell receptor beta chain is given with its context. Its specificity is unknown. The method was immunoSEQ multiplex PCR; TCRdb's version includes in-frame clones alone and lacks a portion of them. The table includes about 210,000 clones, almost 95% detected once. This entry is derived from a study of T cell responses to AZD1222 COVID-19 vaccine. General observations from the study: Unmutated regions of variants are reportedly targeted by nearly half of spike-specific TCRs. Dominant at 160-218 and 743-854, vaccine-associated CD4 TCRs also spanned spike.

The material was peripheral blood, obtained on day 0 of AZD1222 vaccination. The TCR sequence derives from an adult in good health.

The CDR3 here is CASAGQGIEANEKLFF. For the CDR3, the DNA is TGTGCCAGCGCGGGACAGGGCATCGAGGCTAATGAAAAACTGTTTTTT. The chain combines TRBV28 with TRBJ1-4; 9 bases fit TRBD1. The CDR3 runs to 16 residues. Germline V gives CDR1 MDHEN, CDR2 SYDVKM. The J segment lost 3 bases and the V segment lost 8 bases, leaving 10 bases of the junction unmatched.